These T cell receptor beta chains were read from a single sample in a study of T-cell memory formation after mild COVID-19. TCRdb fed the 5' RACE reads into MiXCR, producing one record per CDR3 protein. The sample comprises some 320,000 distinct CDR3 sequences, approximately 15% of which are singletons, and approximately 20% rests with the top ten. The sample was PBMCs or a T cell subset sorted from them (not recorded which). The receptors originated from a young man who had mild COVID-19 (a few samples of this study predate the infection). Cell type and time point are not known. Each CDR3 is given with its conserved first and last residue. The D gene is left open where the match is weak. Only some rows state a clone size, as once, few, many or a class for expanded clones.

J	D	size	V	CDR3	DNA
TRBJ2-2	NA	NA	TRBV25-1	CASSEFSHVGAGELFF	TGTGCCAGCAGTGAATTCTCCCACGTGGGCGCCGGGGAGCTGTTTTTT
TRBJ2-3	NA	few	TRBV6-2/TRBV6-3	CASGLPWDTQYF	TGTGCCAGCGGTCTACCCTGGGATACGCAGTATTTT
TRBJ2-3	NA	NA	TRBV4-3	CASSQESGVGDTQYF	TGCGCCAGCAGCCAAGAGTCCGGGGTAGGAGATACGCAGTATTTT
TRBJ1-5	TRBD1	few	TRBV6-2/TRBV6-3	CASSHRDRGGQPQHF	TGTGCCAGCAGTCACCGGGACAGGGGTGGTCAGCCCCAGCATTTT
TRBJ2-7	TRBD2	NA	TRBV19	CASSITGGDYEQYF	TGTGCCAGTAGTATAACGGGGGGGGACTACGAGCAGTACTTC
TRBJ2-2	TRBD2	NA	TRBV5-1	CASSFVLHSGATGELFF	TGCGCCAGCAGCTTTGTCCTCCATAGCGGGGCCACCGGGGAGCTGTTTTTT
TRBJ2-1	TRBD2	few	TRBV6-5	CASRRLAGGYNEQFF	TGTGCCAGCAGGAGACTAGCGGGGGGTTACAATGAGCAGTTCTTC
TRBJ1-6	NA	NA	TRBV19	CASSIVAPARRKFLHF	TGTGCCAGTAGTATAGTTGCGCCAGCAAGGAGAAAATTCCTCCACTTT
TRBJ1-4	NA	NA	TRBV5-6	CASSGRPVGGNEKLFF	TGTGCCAGCAGCGGGAGACCAGTGGGGGGAAATGAAAAACTGTTTTTT
TRBJ1-1	NA	few	TRBV19	CASSPAGARANTEAFF	TGTGCCAGTAGTCCGGCCGGGGCACGGGCGAACACTGAAGCTTTCTTT
TRBJ2-3	TRBD2	many	TRBV28	CAPGGPSRADTQYF	TGTGCCCCGGGGGGGCCCTCGAGGGCAGATACGCAGTATTTT
TRBJ1-4	TRBD1	NA	TRBV11-2	CASSWRGPTNEKLFF	TGTGCCAGCAGCTGGAGGGGGCCCACTAATGAAAAACTGTTTTTT
TRBJ2-3	TRBD2	NA	TRBV28	CASRPGLAIDTQYF	TGTGCCAGCCGTCCGGGACTAGCGATAGATACGCAGTATTTT
TRBJ1-4	NA	few	TRBV7-8	CASSLEGRLKEKLFF	TGTGCCAGCAGCTTAGAGGGCAGGCTAAAGGAAAAACTGTTTTTT
TRBJ2-1	NA	NA	TRBV6-2/TRBV6-3	CASARDKQFF	TGTGCCAGCGCCCGGGACAAGCAGTTCTTC
TRBJ2-3	TRBD1	NA	TRBV18	CASSPLDRGRVDTQYF	TGTGCCAGCTCACCGCTGGACAGGGGGCGTGTAGATACGCAGTATTTT
TRBJ2-3	NA	many	TRBV5-1	CASSLISTDTQYF	TGCGCCAGCAGCTTGATCTCCACAGATACGCAGTATTTT
TRBJ2-1	NA	NA	TRBV11-3	CASSRDGVDNEQFF	TGTGCCAGCAGCCGAGACGGGGTAGACAATGAGCAGTTCTTC
TRBJ2-3	NA	NA	TRBV7-9	CASSLIRSTRTDTQYF	TGTGCCAGCAGCTTAATTCGGTCTACCCGCACAGATACGCAGTATTTT
TRBJ2-7	TRBD2	few	TRBV6-5	CASTQSGGPSYEQYF	TGTGCCAGCACCCAGAGCGGGGGGCCCTCCTACGAGCAGTACTTC
TRBJ1-6	TRBD1	NA	TRBV5-1	CASSLRGREDYNSPLHF	TGCGCCAGCAGCCTTAGGGGGCGGGAAGACTATAATTCACCCCTCCACTTT
TRBJ2-7	NA	many	TRBV2	CASSEETGWEQYF	TGTGCCAGCAGTGAAGAGACAGGTTGGGAGCAGTACTTC
TRBJ2-3	TRBD2	many	TRBV7-3	CASSLSSRGGGTDTQYF	TGTGCCAGCAGCTTAAGTTCCCGTGGCGGGGGTACAGATACGCAGTATTTT
TRBJ2-7	NA	few	TRBV6-5	CASSYSVQGEQYF	TGTGCCAGCAGTTACTCGGTTCAGGGTGAGCAGTACTTC
TRBJ2-3	TRBD2	few	TRBV3-1	CASSQEARGDSDTQYF	TGTGCCAGCAGCCAAGAGGCCCGGGGGGACTCAGATACGCAGTATTTT
TRBJ1-5	TRBD1	NA	TRBV6-1	CASSVLIGQGNQPQHF	TGTGCCAGCAGTGTTTTAATTGGACAGGGAAATCAGCCCCAGCATTTT
TRBJ2-5	TRBD2	NA	TRBV7-2	CASTIGGGRVTQYF	TGTGCCAGCACCATTGGCGGGGGGCGGGTTACCCAGTACTTC
TRBJ2-7	NA	NA	TRBV7-9	CASSFGREALGDEQYF	TGTGCCAGCAGCTTCGGACGGGAAGCTCTCGGCGACGAGCAGTACTTC
TRBJ1-2	NA	NA	TRBV5-6	CASSPDAGGYTF	TGTGCCAGCAGCCCGGATGCCGGTGGCTACACCTTC
TRBJ2-5	NA	NA	TRBV5-1	CASSTAGRETQYF	TGCGCCAGCAGCACGGCTGGGCGGGAGACCCAGTACTTC
TRBJ2-5	NA	many	TRBV11-2	CASSNNLGGQETQYF	TGTGCCAGCAGCAACAATCTAGGAGGCCAAGAGACCCAGTACTTC
TRBJ2-7	NA	many	TRBV29-1	CSVVRSYEQYF	TGCAGCGTTGTACGGTCCTACGAGCAGTACTTC
TRBJ2-1	TRBD2	NA	TRBV20-1	CSAARGGFNEQFF	TGCAGTGCGGCTCGGGGGGGCTTCAATGAGCAGTTCTTC
TRBJ2-3	TRBD2	many	TRBV7-2	CASSLRALAGGTDTQYF	TGTGCCAGCAGCTTAAGGGCACTAGCGGGAGGCACAGATACGCAGTATTTT
TRBJ2-1	NA	NA	TRBV7-2	CASSLEVGAYNEQFF	TGTGCCAGCAGCTTAGAGGTGGGGGCTTACAATGAGCAGTTCTTC
TRBJ2-5	NA	many	TRBV7-2	CASSLVVETQYF	TGTGCCAGCAGCTTAGTGGTAGAGACCCAGTACTTC
TRBJ2-4	TRBD1	NA	TRBV2	CASRERDRIQYF	TGTGCCAGCAGGGAACGGGACAGGATTCAGTACTTC
TRBJ2-3	TRBD1	many	TRBV24-1	CATSDPGTGGPDTQYF	TGTGCCACCAGTGACCCCGGGACAGGGGGCCCAGATACGCAGTATTTT
TRBJ2-2	NA	NA	TRBV24-1	CATSDGPLGQAHTGELFF	TGTGCAACCAGTGATGGACCGTTGGGCCAGGCCCACACCGGGGAGCTGTTTTTT
TRBJ2-2	NA	few	TRBV11-2	CASSAGEGSTGELFF	TGTGCCAGCAGCGCAGGGGAGGGGTCCACCGGGGAGCTGTTTTTT
TRBJ2-3	NA	few	TRBV6-5	CASSPSLDWADTQYF	TGTGCCAGCAGTCCGAGCCTTGATTGGGCAGATACGCAGTATTTT
TRBJ1-6	TRBD1	few	TRBV11-2	CASRDRNRGHNSPLHF	TGTGCCAGCAGGGATCGAAACAGGGGGCATAATTCACCCCTCCACTTT
TRBJ2-3	TRBD2	NA	TRBV7-9	CASSLETSGLTDTQYF	TGTGCCAGCAGCTTAGAGACTAGCGGGTTGACAGATACGCAGTATTTT
TRBJ1-1	TRBD1	NA	TRBV7-6	CASRLGGGGGTEAFF	TGTGCCAGCAGATTAGGGGGAGGGGGCGGCACTGAAGCTTTCTTT
TRBJ2-5	TRBD1	few	TRBV7-9	CASSEDRGLETQYF	TGTGCCAGCAGCGAAGACAGGGGGCTAGAGACCCAGTACTTC
TRBJ1-2	TRBD1	NA	TRBV7-9	CASSLAPQGDYGYTF	TGTGCCAGCAGCTTAGCACCCCAGGGGGACTATGGCTACACCTTC
TRBJ2-5	TRBD2	few	TRBV18	CASSPGEGQYF	TGTGCCAGCTCACCAGGGGAGGGCCAGTACTTC
TRBJ2-2	TRBD2	many	TRBV20-1	CSARGHAGGYTGELFF	TGCAGTGCTAGAGGTCATGCGGGGGGGTACACCGGGGAGCTGTTTTTT
TRBJ2-7	TRBD2	few	TRBV3-1	CASSQLSGGPINEQYF	TGTGCCAGCAGCCAACTATCGGGGGGGCCTATAAACGAGCAGTACTTC
TRBJ2-2	NA	NA	TRBV27	CASSLSGAGPGELFF	TGTGCCAGCAGTTTATCTGGCGCGGGGCCCGGGGAGCTGTTTTTT
TRBJ2-5	NA	few	TRBV20-1	CSAAGGRSYQETQYF	TGCAGTGCGGCCGGGGGCAGATCGTACCAAGAGACCCAGTACTTC
TRBJ1-5	NA	few	TRBV27	CASNPVGEWGNQPQHF	TGTGCCAGCAACCCAGTCGGTGAGTGGGGCAATCAGCCCCAGCATTTT
TRBJ2-3	NA	few	TRBV20-1	CSARHGDRTDTQYF	TGCAGTGCTAGACACGGAGACCGCACAGATACGCAGTATTTT
TRBJ1-4	NA	NA	TRBV12-3/TRBV12-4	CASSFPGVSGEKLFF	TGTGCCAGCAGTTTTCCCGGGGTTTCCGGAGAAAAACTGTTTTTT